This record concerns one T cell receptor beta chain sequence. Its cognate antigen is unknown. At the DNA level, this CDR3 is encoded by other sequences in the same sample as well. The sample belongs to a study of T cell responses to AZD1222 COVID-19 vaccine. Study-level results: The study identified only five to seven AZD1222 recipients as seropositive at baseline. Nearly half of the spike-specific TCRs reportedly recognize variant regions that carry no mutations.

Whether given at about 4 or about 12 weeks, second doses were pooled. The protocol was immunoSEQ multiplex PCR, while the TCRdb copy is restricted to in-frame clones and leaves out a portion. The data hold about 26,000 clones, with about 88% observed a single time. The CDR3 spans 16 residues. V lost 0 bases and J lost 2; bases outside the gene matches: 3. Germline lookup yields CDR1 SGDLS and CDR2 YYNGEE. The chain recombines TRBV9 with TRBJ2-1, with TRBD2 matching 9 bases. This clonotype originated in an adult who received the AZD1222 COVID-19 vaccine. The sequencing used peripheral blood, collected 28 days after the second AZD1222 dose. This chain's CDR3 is CASSVDSGGPYNEQFF. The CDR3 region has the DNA TGTGCCAGCAGCGTAGATAGCGGGGGTCCCTACAATGAGCAGTTCTTC.